A selection of T cell receptor beta chains follows, all from one sample in a study of post-analysis software for immune sequencing data. TCRdb passed the PCR reads through MiXCR, listing each CDR3 protein once. This table holds roughly 410,000 distinct CDR3 sequences, 30% to 45% found once. The sequenced sample consisted of blood. These receptor sequences come from a girl aged 10-17 years with multiple sclerosis. CDR3s include the opening cysteine and the closing phenylalanine or tryptophan. Each record gives: J gene, CDR3 length, clone size, V gene, D gene, CDR3 protein, CDR3 DNA. D genes are given only for firm matches. The size field is filled for only some rows; it gives once, few, many or a size class.

TRBJ2-3 13 once TRBV12-3/TRBV12-4 . CASNLRGSDTQYF TGTGCCAGCAATTTAAGGGGGTCGGATACGCAGTATTTT
TRBJ2-5 16 few TRBV27 . CASSPGHTLYQETQYF TGTGCCAGCAGTCCCGGACACACCTTGTACCAAGAGACCCAGTACTTC
TRBJ2-1 18 . TRBV6-5 TRBD2 CASSYTIPSAGGRNEQFF TGTGCCAGCAGTTACACCATTCCTTCAGCGGGGGGGCGGAATGAGCAGTTCTTC
TRBJ2-1 15 . TRBV5-4 TRBD2 CASSFWVAGGDEQFF TGTGCCAGCAGCTTCTGGGTAGCGGGGGGGGATGAGCAGTTCTTC
TRBJ2-7 14 few TRBV5-6 TRBD1 CASTGIGTVYEQYF TGTGCCAGCACCGGAATCGGGACAGTCTACGAGCAGTACTTC
TRBJ1-2 16 few TRBV12-5 . CASAPPNLRGDYGYTF TGTGCTAGTGCCCCTCCTAATTTGCGGGGCGACTATGGCTACACCTTC
TRBJ2-2 15 . TRBV19 TRBD1 CASSFRDRSTGELFF TGTGCCAGTAGTTTCCGGGACAGAAGCACCGGGGAGCTGTTTTTT
TRBJ2-3 15 . TRBV10-3 . CAISERNVGTDTQYF TGTGCCATCAGTGAGCGCAACGTGGGTACAGATACGCAGTATTTT
TRBJ1-1 12 . TRBV12-3/TRBV12-4 . CASSSGGNEAFF TGTGCCAGCAGTTCTGGGGGTAATGAAGCTTTCTTT
TRBJ2-5 15 . TRBV12-3/TRBV12-4 . CASSLGILTQETQYF TGTGCCAGCAGTTTAGGGATATTGACACAAGAGACCCAGTACTTC
TRBJ1-1 14 . TRBV5-6 TRBD1 CASSSQGLVTEAFF TGTGCCAGCAGCTCACAGGGGTTAGTCACTGAAGCTTTCTTT
TRBJ1-5 16 . TRBV20-1 TRBD1 CSARPPVPGQGQPQHF TGCAGTGCTAGACCACCTGTCCCGGGACAGGGACAGCCCCAGCATTTT
TRBJ2-7 14 . TRBV10-3 . CAISESSGSYEQYF TGTGCCATCAGTGAGTCAAGCGGCTCCTACGAGCAGTACTTC
TRBJ2-3 16 . TRBV5-1 . CASSLYRDGATDTQYF TGCGCCAGCAGCTTGTACCGGGACGGGGCCACAGATACGCAGTATTTT
TRBJ2-1 15 few TRBV20-1 . CSANAPLDLGNEQFF TGCAGTGCTAACGCCCCACTAGATCTCGGCAATGAGCAGTTCTTC
TRBJ2-5 13 few TRBV28 . CASSSLSKETQYF TGTGCCAGCAGTTCATTATCAAAAGAGACCCAGTACTTC
TRBJ1-2 15 once TRBV9 . CASSSRDGSLLGYTF TGTGCCAGCAGCTCTCGAGACGGATCCTTGCTCGGCTACACCTTC
TRBJ2-1 15 . TRBV12-3/TRBV12-4 . CASTDGVSSYNEQFF TGTGCCAGCACCGACGGGGTCTCCTCCTACAATGAGCAGTTCTTC
TRBJ2-5 16 . TRBV25-1 TRBD2 CASSGAGTRLQETQYF TGTGCCAGCAGTGGAGCCGGGACTAGACTACAAGAGACCCAGTACTTC
TRBJ1-6 14 once TRBV12-3/TRBV12-4 . CASSWAGLRSPLHF TGTGCCAGCAGTTGGGCGGGCTTGCGCTCACCCCTCCACTTT
TRBJ2-7 15 . TRBV7-2 . CAPQPSGRGSYEQYF TGTGCCCCTCAGCCCAGCGGAAGGGGGTCCTACGAGCAGTACTTC
TRBJ1-4 11 . TRBV7-9 . CASSRNEKLFF TGTGCCAGCAGCCGGAATGAAAAACTGTTTTTT
TRBJ2-3 15 . TRBV6-6 . CASTPWGGSTDTQYF TGTGCCAGCACTCCTTGGGGCGGTTCCACAGATACGCAGTATTTT
TRBJ2-7 13 . TRBV29-1 . CSASGTESYEQYF TGCAGCGCCTCCGGGACGGAGTCCTACGAGCAGTACTTC
TRBJ1-6 15 once TRBV6-5 . CASSTLGPSHSPLHF TGTGCCAGCAGTACGCTCGGACCCTCGCATTCACCCCTCCACTTT
TRBJ2-3 15 . TRBV4-1 TRBD2 CASSPGLARADTQYF TGCGCCAGCAGCCCGGGACTAGCACGCGCAGATACGCAGTATTTT
TRBJ1-5 15 . TRBV6-5 . CAVERAVFLNQPQHF TGTGCCGTCGAAAGGGCGGTCTTTCTAAATCAGCCCCAGCATTTT
TRBJ1-2 12 few TRBV7-9 . CASSDRMMGYTF TGTGCCAGCAGCGACAGGATGATGGGCTACACCTTC
TRBJ2-1 13 few TRBV7-2 . CASGPHSYNEQFF TGTGCCAGCGGGCCCCACTCCTACAATGAGCAGTTCTTC
TRBJ2-1 15 few TRBV20-1 . CSARSGGRLYNEQFF TGCAGTGCTAGGTCGGGGGGCCGGCTATACAATGAGCAGTTCTTC
TRBJ2-3 17 . TRBV20-1 TRBD2 CSAGGGATSGETDTQYF TGCAGTGCCGGGGGTGGTGCGACTAGCGGGGAAACAGATACGCAGTATTTT
TRBJ2-7 16 . TRBV20-1 . CSARVLRTGDSYEQYF TGCAGTGCTAGAGTCCTACGGACGGGGGACTCCTACGAGCAGTACTTC
TRBJ1-1 14 . TRBV6-5 . CASSYSTVNTEAFF TGTGCCAGCAGTTACTCGACGGTGAACACTGAAGCTTTCTTT
TRBJ1-2 13 . TRBV12-3/TRBV12-4 TRBD1 CASSLRQGDGYTF TGTGCCAGCAGTTTAAGGCAGGGGGACGGCTACACCTTC
TRBJ2-6 15 few TRBV11-2 . CASSFESPGANVLTF TGTGCCAGCAGCTTTGAAAGCCCTGGGGCCAACGTCCTGACTTTC
TRBJ2-3 17 once TRBV21-1 . CASSSGLAPVLRDTQYF TGTGCCAGCAGCTCCGGACTAGCGCCCGTGCTTAGAGATACGCAGTATTTT
TRBJ2-1 13 . TRBV27 . CASRLTDYNEQFF TGTGCCAGCAGACTGACGGACTACAATGAGCAGTTCTTC